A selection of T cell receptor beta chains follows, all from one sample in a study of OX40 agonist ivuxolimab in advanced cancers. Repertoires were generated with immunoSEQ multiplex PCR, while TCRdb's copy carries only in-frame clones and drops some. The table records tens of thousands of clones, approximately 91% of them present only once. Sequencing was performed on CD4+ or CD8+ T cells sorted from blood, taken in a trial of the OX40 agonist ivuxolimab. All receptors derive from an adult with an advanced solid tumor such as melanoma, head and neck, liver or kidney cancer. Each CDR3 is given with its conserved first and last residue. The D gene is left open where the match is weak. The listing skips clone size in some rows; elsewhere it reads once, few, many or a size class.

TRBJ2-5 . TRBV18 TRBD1 TGTGCCAGCTCACCGGTCCGACAGGGGGCGCGGCAAGAGACCCAGTACTTC CASSPVRQGARQETQYF
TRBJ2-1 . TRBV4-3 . TGCGCCAGCAGCCAAGATTTCACACAACCAGAGCAGTTCTTC CASSQDFTQPEQFF
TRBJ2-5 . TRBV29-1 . TGCAGCGTTGCAGGGGAAGAGACCCAGTACTTC CSVAGEETQYF
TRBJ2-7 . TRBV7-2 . TGTGCCAGCAGCCTGAGCCAGCTTAGCTCCTACGAGCAGTACTTC CASSLSQLSSYEQYF
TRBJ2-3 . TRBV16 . TGTGCCAGCAGCCGACAAACGGAAACAGATACGCAGTATTTT CASSRQTETDTQYF
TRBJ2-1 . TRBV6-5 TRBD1 TGTGCCAGCAGTTACAGGACAGGGGGCCTAAATGAGCAGTTCTTC CASSYRTGGLNEQFF
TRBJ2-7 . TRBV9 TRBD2 TGTGCCAGCAGCGTAGGCGGGAGGGCCTACGAGCAGTACTTC CASSVGGRAYEQYF
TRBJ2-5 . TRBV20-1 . TGCACCCCGAATCCTCAGACCCAGTACTTC CTPNPQTQYF
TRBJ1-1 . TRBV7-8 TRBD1 TGTGCCAGCAGCCTCGGGACAGGGGGGATGAACACTGAAGCTTTCTTT CASSLGTGGMNTEAFF
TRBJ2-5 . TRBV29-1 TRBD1 TGCAGCGTTGATTCCGGACAGGGGATAGGACTGTCCCAAGAGACCCAGTACTTC CSVDSGQGIGLSQETQYF
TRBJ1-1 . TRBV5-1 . TGCGCCAGCAGTTCCACCGGGACGGGGAACACTGAAGCTTTCTTT CASSSTGTGNTEAFF
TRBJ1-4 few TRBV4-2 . TGTGCCAGCAGCCAAGATGGCTCCCTCAGTTGGGGCGATAATGAAAAACTGTTTTTT CASSQDGSLSWGDNEKLFF
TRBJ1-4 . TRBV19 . TGTGCCAGTAGGAATCAGGGCGGTAGTAATGAAAAACTGTTTTTT CASRNQGGSNEKLFF
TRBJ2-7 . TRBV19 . TGTGCCAGTAGTATAGACACTGCCTACGAGCAGTACTTC CASSIDTAYEQYF
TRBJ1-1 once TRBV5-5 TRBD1 TGTGCCAGCAGCCCAAGCCCCACAGGGGTGAACACTGAAGCTTTCTTT CASSPSPTGVNTEAFF
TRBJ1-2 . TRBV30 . TGTGCCTGGACCCCACTGGGACCTCGCTATGGCTACACCTTC CAWTPLGPRYGYTF
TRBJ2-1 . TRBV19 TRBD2 TGTGCCAGTAGTATGGGCGGGGGGGCCCTAGAGCAGTTCTTC CASSMGGGALEQFF
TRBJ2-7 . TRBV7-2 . TGTGCCAGCAAAAAGGAGAGCGACTTCTACGAGCAGTACTTC CASKKESDFYEQYF
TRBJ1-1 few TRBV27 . TGTGCCAGCGGGCGGCCTGAAGCTTTCTTT CASGRPEAFF
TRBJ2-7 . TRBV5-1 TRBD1 TGCGCCAGCAGCTGGGGACAGGGGGTGTCGAGCTCCTACGAGCAGTACTTC CASSWGQGVSSSYEQYF
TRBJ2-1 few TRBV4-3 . TGCGCCAGCAGCCCCGGGGACTACAATGAGCAGTTCTTC CASSPGDYNEQFF
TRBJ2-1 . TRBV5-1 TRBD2 TGCGCCAGCAGCACGAATAGCGGGAGCAATGAGCAGTTCTTC CASSTNSGSNEQFF
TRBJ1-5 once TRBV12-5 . TGTGCTAGTGGTTTGGTCAACCGGGGGCAGCCCCAGCATTTT CASGLVNRGQPQHF
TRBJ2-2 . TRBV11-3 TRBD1 TGTGCCAGCAGCTTCCGGGACAGCAACACCGGGGAGCTGTTTTTT CASSFRDSNTGELFF
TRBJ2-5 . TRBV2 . TGTGCCAGCAACGACGGGACCCAGTACTTC CASNDGTQYF
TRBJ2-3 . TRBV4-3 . TGCGCCAGCAGCCAAGGGGGGGGCGGAGATACGCAGTATTTT CASSQGGGGDTQYF
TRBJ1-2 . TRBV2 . TGTGCCAGTTACACGAGGAATGAAGGCTACACCTTC CASYTRNEGYTF
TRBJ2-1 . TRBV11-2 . TGTGCCAGCAGCACGCCAGACAGGTACAATGAGCAGTTCTTC CASSTPDRYNEQFF
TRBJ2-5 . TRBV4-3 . TGCGCCAGCAGCCAATCCCTAGGGGAGACCCAGTACTTC CASSQSLGETQYF
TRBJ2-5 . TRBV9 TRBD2 TGTGCCAGCAGCCTTATGGGGACTAGCGGGGAGACCCAGTACTTC CASSLMGTSGETQYF